This TCR beta chain is drawn from a study of cytotoxic CD8 clonotypes in ibrutinib-treated CLL. The overall study: Specimens for response were gathered following a median about a year of therapy, spanning 6 to 36.

The CDR3 consists of 15 residues. The germline CDR1 and CDR2 sequences are MDHEN and SYDVKM. V lost 5 bases, J lost 2 bases, and 15 bases lay in between. Some clones are missing from TCRdb's copy, which holds only in-frame ones; the method was immunoSEQ multiplex PCR. Among about 140,000 clones listed, approximately 80% were seen once. The J gene is TRBJ1-2, the V gene TRBV28; D might be TRBD1 (6 bases). Sample: PBMCs, taken after 12 months of ibrutinib treatment. The receptor comes from a human donor with chronic lymphocytic leukemia. The chain's CDR3 is CASSSRRTENYGYTF. CDR3 DNA: TGTGCCAGCAGTAGCCGCCGGACAGAGAACTATGGCTACACCTTC.